Listed here are 32 T cell receptor beta chains from one sample, sequenced in a study of blood T cells in healthy people across ages. Together with a sample-barcoded 5' primer, a J-beta primer mix was included in a second PCR lasting about 7 to 11 cycles. TCRdb called the 5' RACE reads again in MiXCR, with one record for every CDR3 protein. Of 1.6 million or so distinct CDR3 sequences listed, roughly a third were seen once; the top ten hold approximately 10%. The sample comprised blood. Receptors originate from a woman aged 25 to 45 in good health.

Ten or more counts support this clonotype. The genes are TRBV29-1 and TRBJ2-5, with 7 bases lining up with TRBD2. J was trimmed by 6 bases and V by 2 bases; bases with no gene match: 18. Germline CDR1 SQVTM, CDR2 ANQGSEA. The CDR3 has 17 amino acids. The CDR3 DNA reads as TGCAGCGTTGAAACGACTAGCTCAAAGTTCCCTATTAAGACCCAGTACTTC. As protein: CSVETTSSKFPIKTQYF.

V and J are TRBV9 and TRBJ2-1; D not resolved. Germline CDR1 reads SGDLS; CDR2 reads YYNGEE. The CDR3 runs to 15 residues. V dropped 0 bases and J dropped 3 bases, with 10 bases sitting between them. CDR3 DNA: TGTGCCAGCAGCGTAGAGGTTGGAATCTACAATGAGCAGTTCTTC. It translates to CASSVEVGIYNEQFF.

The rearrangement joins TRBV5-1 to TRBJ2-7; D is ambiguous. This CDR3 is built from 13 residues. With 2 bases removed from V and 3 bases from J, the gap between germline ends came to 9 bases. Germline lookup yields CDR1 SGHRS and CDR2 YFSETQ. For the CDR3, the DNA is TGCGCCAGCAGCTTTAGCCCGGACTACGAGCAGTACTTC. Translation: CASSFSPDYEQYF. The complete variable domain, with remaining parts taken from reference TRBV5-1 and TRBJ2-7, reads KAGVTQTPRYLIKTRGQQVTLSCSPISGHRSVSWYQQTPGQGLQFLFEYFSETQRNKGNFPGRFSGRQFSNSRSEMNVSTLELGDSALYLCASSFSPDYEQYFGPGTRLTVT.

The V and J genes are TRBV2 and TRBJ2-3; D possibly uses TRBD1 or TRBD2 (7 bases each). Per the germline V gene, CDR1 is SNHLY and CDR2 is FYNNEI. The CDR3 loop spans 15 amino acids. Deletions cut 6 bases from V and 3 bases from J, with 16 bases between. CDR3 DNA sequence: TGTGCCAGCAGGAGGGGGGGACAGCAGACAGATACGCAGTATTTT. This codes for CASRRGGQQTDTQYF.

This clonotype was seen a few times. This sequence joins TRBV27 and TRBJ2-7; 7 bases are a match to TRBD1. Trimming took 6 bases from V and 5 from J; bases not matched to a gene: 10. Germline loops: CDR1 MNHEY, CDR2 SMNVEV (reference sequence). CDR3 length equals 14 residues. The CDR3 DNA follows: TGTGCCAGCAGCCCGACAGGGATGTCCGACGAGCAGTACTTC. It is translated as CASSPTGMSDEQYF.

The chain links TRBV9 to TRBJ1-1; possibly TRBD1 for D (6 bases). Trimming cost V 1 base and J 7 bases, with 14 bases left between them. The CDR3 covers 14 residues. The germline V gene encodes CDR1 SGDLS and CDR2 YYNGEE. The DNA of the CDR3 is TGTGCCAGCAGCGTACGACAAGGGGGGAATGAAGCTTTCTTT. It is translated as CASSVRQGGNEAFF.

This clonotype was detected once. This chain uses TRBV6-1 with TRBJ2-7, with D hard to call. CDR1 is MNHNS, CDR2 SASEGT, per germline. V lost 5 bases to trimming and J lost 1 base, with 12 bases between them. CDR3 length: 14 amino acids. The chain's CDR3 is CASSQTRVSYEQYF. CDR3 nucleotide sequence: TGTGCCAGCAGTCAAACTCGCGTTTCCTACGAGCAGTACTTC.

J is TRBJ1-1 and V is TRBV6-1; perhaps TRBD1 as D (5 bases). Germline-derived CDR1 and CDR2 are MNHNS and SASEGT. V was shortened by 9 bases and J by 3 bases, with 17 bases between the two germline ends. The CDR3 contains 14 residues. The CDR3 reads CASRREGTYTEAFF. The DNA for the CDR3 is TGTGCCAGTAGGAGGGAAGGGACCTACACTGAAGCTTTCTTT.

Only a few counts were recorded for this clonotype. This chain connects TRBV4-1 to TRBJ2-7; 9 bases agree with TRBD1. V lost 0 bases to trimming and J lost 4 bases; unmatched junction nucleotides: 7. Germline loops: CDR1 MGHRA, CDR2 YSYEKL. The CDR3 contains 16 residues. This CDR3 is CASSQDAGTGKYEQYF. CDR3 nucleotide sequence: TGCGCCAGCAGCCAAGATGCCGGGACAGGGAAGTACGAGCAGTACTTC.

This chain joins TRBV5-8 and TRBJ2-1; 13 bases are shared with TRBD2. Trimming cost V 2 bases and J 3 bases; bases outside gene matches: 8. There are 18 residues in the CDR3. Per the germline V gene, CDR1 is SGHTS and CDR2 is YDEGEE. The DNA for the CDR3 is TGTGCCAGCAGCTTCTCGGGACTAGCGGGGACCCTCTACAATGAGCAGTTCTTC. This codes for CASSFSGLAGTLYNEQFF.

This clonotype was detected a few times. This sequence joins TRBV20-1 and TRBJ1-5, with D perhaps TRBD1 (5 bases). The CDR3 has 12 amino acids. Germline V lookup: CDR1 DFQATT, CDR2 SNEGSKA (reference sequence). V shed 7 bases and J shed 7 bases, with 14 bases lying between them. The CDR3 sequence is CSVRQGGQPQHF. CDR3 in DNA: TGCAGTGTTCGTCAGGGCGGGCAGCCCCAGCATTTT.

The chain combines TRBV25-1 with TRBJ2-3; TRBD2 matches at 7 bases. Trimming took 0 bases from V and 2 from J; bases not matched to a gene: 8. This CDR3 comprises 17 residues. Germline values: CDR1 MGHDK, CDR2 SYGVNS. This chain's CDR3 is CASSEYVSGVITDTQYF. The CDR3 nucleotides are TGTGCCAGCAGTGAATATGTAAGCGGGGTCATCACAGATACGCAGTATTTT.

In regard to this clonotype: An end of the junction does not agree with germline; a read error may underlie this. The chain combines TRBV18 with TRBJ2-7, with D uncertain. Looked up from germline, CDR1 is KGHSH and CDR2 is LQKENI. The CDR3 runs to 15 residues. The CDR3 coding sequence is TGTGCCAGCTCACCCCGGGTCACAGAGTCCTCCGAGCAGTACTTC. This translates into CASSPRVTESSEQYF.

This clonotype was picked up many times. J is TRBJ2-7 and V is TRBV3-1; TRBD1 agrees at 7 bases. Per the germline V gene, CDR1 is LGHDT and CDR2 is YNNKEL (reference sequence). J was trimmed by 5 bases and V by 4 bases; bases with no gene match: 11. CDR3 length: 15 amino acids. In DNA, the CDR3 is TGTGCCAGCAGCCTCCAGGCAGGGGGTCAGGACGAGCAGTACTTC. This encodes CASSLQAGGQDEQYF.

Comments on this clonotype: The junction shows a germline mismatch at one end, possibly a read error. The CDR3 DNA follows: TGCGCCAGCTCCCTAGCCGGACAGGGGGTAGTAGATACGCAGTATTTT. It encodes CASSLAGQGVVDTQYF. The rearrangement links TRBV18 to TRBJ2-3; 10 nucleotides line up with TRBD1. The germline gives CDR1 KGHSH, CDR2 LQKENI. The CDR3 spans 16 residues.

The J gene is TRBJ2-1, the V gene TRBV12-3 or TRBV12-4, with TRBD2 as a possible D gene (5 bases). This CDR3 has 16 amino acids. The V end was cut by 2 bases, the J end by 1 base, with 12 bases between. This CDR3 reads CASSLLRGASYNEQFF. CDR3 in DNA: TGTGCCAGCAGTTTACTCCGGGGTGCGTCCTACAATGAGCAGTTCTTC.

Comment on this clonotype: Being one base from a much bigger clone, this may be a read error. V usage is TRBV7-8 and J usage is TRBJ2-1; D assignment may be TRBD1 or TRBD2 (5 bases each). The CDR3 is 17 amino acids. V was cut by 3 bases and J by 7 bases, with 22 bases left in between. Germline V gives CDR1 SGHVS, CDR2 FQNEAQ. The CDR3 reads CASSLSHPGRGWNEQFF. CDR3 DNA sequence: TGTGCCAGCAGCTTGAGCCATCCGGGACGGGGTTGGAATGAGCAGTTCTTC.

This clonotype was seen a few times. The V gene is TRBV14, the J gene TRBJ2-2; 9 positions agree with TRBD2. The germline V gene encodes CDR1 SGHDN and CDR2 FVKESK. The length of the CDR3 is 16 residues. V trimming: 1 base; J trimming: 6 bases; junction bases outside the gene matches: 6. The CDR3 loop is CASSQVPGLASGELFF. In DNA, the CDR3 is TGTGCCAGCAGCCAAGTACCGGGACTAGCTTCCGGGGAGCTGTTTTTT.

The CDR3 DNA reads as TGTGCCAGCAGCCAAGAGGGGAGGGAGGGCCGTTCGGAGAATGAGCAGTTCTTC. Translation gives CASSQEGREGRSENEQFF. The V gene is TRBV4-2, the J gene TRBJ2-1; 7 bases agree with TRBD2. J was trimmed by 7 bases and V by 0 bases; bases with no gene match: 15. Germline values: CDR1 LGHNA, CDR2 YNFKEQ. This CDR3 has 18 amino acids.

This chain uses TRBV11-2 with TRBJ1-6; D is perhaps TRBD1 (5 bases). Germline assignment: CDR1 SGHAT and CDR2 FQNNGV. Trimming stripped 7 bases from V and 7 bases from J, with 14 bases between. The CDR3 covers 14 residues. The CDR3 DNA sequence: TGTGCCAGCACCCTCCAGGGATTCAATTCACCCCTCCACTTT. It translates to CASTLQGFNSPLHF.

J is TRBJ2-5 and V is TRBV28; 9 nucleotides agree with TRBD2. The DNA end favors TRBJ2-1, so the J call may be wrong. CDR1 and CDR2 (germline): MDHEN, SYDVKM. CDR3 length equals 17 residues. Here the CDR3 DNA reads TGTGCCAGCAGTGATCCCGGACTAGCGCCATACCAAGAGACCCAGTTCTTC. This gives the protein CASSDPGLAPYQETQFF.

This clonotype was seen repeatedly, ten times or more. The genes are TRBV7-2 and TRBJ2-1, with a tentative D call TRBD1 (6 bases). Trimming pared 3 bases from V and 1 base from J, leaving 10 bases between. Germline-derived CDR1 and CDR2 are SGHTA and FQGNSA. This CDR3 region has 15 residues. The CDR3 reads CASSFGRGSYNEQFF. CDR3 DNA sequence: TGTGCCAGCAGCTTCGGCAGGGGTTCCTACAATGAGCAGTTCTTC.

This clonotype occurred a few times. This chain uses TRBV7-8 with TRBJ2-3; no definite D call. The CDR3 sequence is 14 residues long. The V and J ends lost 0 bases and 5 bases respectively, with 9 bases between them. From germline, CDR1 is SGHVS and CDR2 FQNEAQ. The CDR3 here is CASSLAPGLDTQYF. CDR3 nucleotide sequence: TGTGCCAGCAGCTTAGCGCCAGGTTTAGATACGCAGTATTTT. Using reference TRBV7-8 and TRBJ2-3 for the parts outside the CDR3, the full variable domain is GAGVSQSPRYKVAKRGQDVALRCDPISGHVSLFWYQQALGQGPEFLTYFQNEAQLDKSGLPSDRFFAERPEGSVSTLKIQRTQQEDSAVYLCASSLAPGLDTQYFGPGTRLTVL.

This clonotype has only a few counts. This chain links TRBV27 with TRBJ2-7; 9 bases map to TRBD2. With V trimmed by 5 bases and J by 4 bases, 12 bases remained unmatched. Germline CDR1 MNHEY, CDR2 SMNVEV (reference sequence). This CDR3 has 16 amino acids. The CDR3 here is CASSPWGSGSSYEQYF. Here the CDR3 DNA reads TGTGCCAGCAGTCCCTGGGGTAGCGGGAGTTCGTACGAGCAGTACTTC.

This chain connects TRBV5-1 to TRBJ1-1; D not resolved. CDR1 and CDR2 (germline): SGHRS, YFSETQ. V was shortened by 4 bases and J by 5 bases, with 12 bases between the two germline ends. The CDR3 length is 13 residues. Written as DNA, the CDR3 is TGCGCCAGCAGCCGGGAACCGGATACTGAAGCTTTCTTT. This encodes CASSREPDTEAFF.

V and J are TRBV11-2 and TRBJ2-7; TRBD2 aligns across 10 bases. The CDR3 runs to 14 residues. V was clipped by 4 bases and J by 6 bases; unmatched bases: 6. Per the germline V gene, CDR1 is SGHAT and CDR2 is FQNNGV. The CDR3 reads CASSSEREGLEQYF. The CDR3 region has the DNA TGTGCCAGCAGCTCGGAGCGGGAGGGCCTCGAGCAGTACTTC.

This chain connects TRBV27 to TRBJ2-2; D might be TRBD2 (5 bases). V was shortened by 5 bases and J by 0 bases, with 10 bases between the two germline ends. Germline V gene lookup returns CDR1 MNHEY and CDR2 SMNVEV (reference sequence). This CDR3 is built from 15 residues. This CDR3 is CASSLGVANTGELFF. For the CDR3, the DNA is TGTGCCAGCAGTCTCGGGGTCGCGAACACCGGGGAGCTGTTTTTT.

The sample holds a few counts of this clonotype. At one end, the junction sequence differs from germline, possibly due to a read error. CDR3: CAGSPWGHQFTDTQYF. As DNA, the CDR3 is TGTGCCGGCAGCCCTTGGGGACATCAATTCACAGATACGCAGTATTTT. This rearrangement joins TRBV12-3 or TRBV12-4 to TRBJ2-3; D perhaps matches TRBD1 (6 bases). This CDR3 is 16 amino acids long.

The chain uses TRBV20-1 and TRBJ2-5, with 7 positions matching TRBD2. V shed 3 bases, J shed 2 bases, and the junction held 12 bases outside the gene matches. The CDR3 has 16 residues. CDR1 is DFQATT and CDR2 is SNEGSKA in the germline V gene (reference sequence). CDR3 residues: CSARGRAGRVQETQYF. In DNA form, the CDR3 reads TGCAGTGCTAGGGGACGAGCGGGAAGAGTACAAGAGACCCAGTACTTC.

This clonotype was counted a few times. The chain links TRBV20-1 to TRBJ2-7; tentatively, D is TRBD1 or TRBD2 (5 bases each). In germline, CDR1 is DFQATT, CDR2 SNEGSKA (reference sequence). The ends were cut back, 6 bases at V and 7 bases at J, with 16 bases in the middle. CDR3 length equals 12 residues. CDR3: CSAQGPLREQYF. The CDR3 nucleotides read TGCAGTGCCCAGGGACCGCTCAGGGAGCAGTACTTC.

The rearrangement links TRBV12-3 or TRBV12-4 to TRBJ1-2, with 7 bases lining up with TRBD1. The CDR3 runs 12 residues. The CDR3 loop is CVGSSTGAGYTF. The CDR3 DNA reads as TGTGTCGGCAGTTCCACAGGGGCGGGCTACACCTTC.

This clonotype was counted once. This chain connects TRBV28 to TRBJ1-1, with a weak D call TRBD1 (6 bases). The germline V and J ends were trimmed by 10 bases and 4 bases, with 19 bases remaining between them. Germline values: CDR1 MDHEN, CDR2 SYDVKM. CDR3 length equals 14 residues. CDR3: CATNTGGPSTEAFF. The CDR3 DNA is TGTGCCACCAACACCGGGGGGCCCAGCACTGAAGCTTTCTTT. Full variable domain (remainder filled in from reference TRBV28 and TRBJ1-1): DVKVTQSSRYLVKRTGEKVFLECVQDMDHENMFWYRQDPGLGLRLIYFSYDVKMKEKGDIPEGYSVSREKKERFSLILESASTNQTSMYLCATNTGGPSTEAFFGQGTRLTVV.